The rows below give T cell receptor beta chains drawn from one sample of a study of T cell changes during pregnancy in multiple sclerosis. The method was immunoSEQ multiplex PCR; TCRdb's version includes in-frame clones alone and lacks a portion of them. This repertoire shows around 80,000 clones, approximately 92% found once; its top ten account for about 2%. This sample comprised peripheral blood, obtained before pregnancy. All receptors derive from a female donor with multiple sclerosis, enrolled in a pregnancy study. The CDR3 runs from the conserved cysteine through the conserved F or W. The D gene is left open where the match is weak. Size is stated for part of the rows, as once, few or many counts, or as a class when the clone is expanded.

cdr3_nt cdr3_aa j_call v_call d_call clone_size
TGTGCCAGCAGTTTATCTATAGGGGGGGGGACTGAAGCTTTCTTT CASSLSIGGGTEAFF TRBJ1-1 TRBV27 . .
TGTGCCAGCAGTCCGGGACTAGAAGGCTACACCTTC CASSPGLEGYTF TRBJ1-2 TRBV7-9 . .
TGTGCCAGCAGCTTGCGTATAGGGGTTAGTGCCTACGAGCAGTACTTC CASSLRIGVSAYEQYF TRBJ2-7 TRBV5-6 . once
TGTGCCAGCAGCCCTGGGAGCTCTACCCATGAGCAGTTCTTC CASSPGSSTHEQFF TRBJ2-1 TRBV6-4 . .
TGTGCCAGTAGTATGCGTTACAATGAGCAGTTCTTC CASSMRYNEQFF TRBJ2-1 TRBV19 . .
TGTGCCAGCAGCCAAGAACTGATGACCGGGGAGCTGTTTTTT CASSQELMTGELFF TRBJ2-2 TRBV14 . .
TGTGCCAGCAGTTCGTGGAGCCCTGCGGAGCTGTTTTTT CASSSWSPAELFF TRBJ2-2 TRBV6-6 . .
TGCGCCAGCACCTACTTGCGGACAAATGAGCAGTTCTTC CASTYLRTNEQFF TRBJ2-1 TRBV5-1 . .
TGTGCCAGTAGTATGGGGCTAGCGGGACATAAGAGCTCCTACAATGAGCAGTTCTTC CASSMGLAGHKSSYNEQFF TRBJ2-1 TRBV19 TRBD2 .
TGTGCCAGCAGTCCCGACTATTCCCCTTACAATGAGCAGTTCTTC CASSPDYSPYNEQFF TRBJ2-1 TRBV6-6 . .
TGTGCCAGCAACCCGTCCGGCGAGCGGGAGAACAATGAGCAGTTCTTC CASNPSGERENNEQFF TRBJ2-1 TRBV25-1 TRBD2 .
TGTGCCAGCAGCTCCCCCTATCGGGAGGGGACCGGGGAGCTGTTTTTT CASSSPYREGTGELFF TRBJ2-2 TRBV7-9 TRBD2 .
TGTGCCAGCTCACCACGGGAGGGGAACACTGAAGCTTTCTTT CASSPREGNTEAFF TRBJ1-1 TRBV18 . .
TGCGCCAGCAGCTGGAGTCGGGCGGGAGTAGTACGTGGCACAGATACGCAGTATTTT CASSWSRAGVVRGTDTQYF TRBJ2-3 TRBV5-1 TRBD2 .
TGTGCCATCAGTGACAGGGGTAGCGGGAGTAGTGGGTACGAGCAGTACTTC CAISDRGSGSSGYEQYF TRBJ2-7 TRBV10-3 TRBD2 .
TGTGCCAGCAGACTGGGACTGCTGAACACTGAAGCTTTCTTT CASRLGLLNTEAFF TRBJ1-1 TRBV5-4 . .
TGTGCCTGGAGAAACCGATCCGGGACAGGGAACTATGGCTACACCTTC CAWRNRSGTGNYGYTF TRBJ1-2 TRBV30 TRBD1 .
TGTGCCAGCAGCTTGACGGGCGGGGGCTATGGCTACACCTTC CASSLTGGGYGYTF TRBJ1-2 TRBV6-5 . .
TGTGCCAGCAGCAGCGGAATCGGGATCTACGAGCAGTACTTC CASSSGIGIYEQYF TRBJ2-7 TRBV14 . .
TGTGCCAGCAGCTTAGCCAGGGGTGGGGAGACCCAGTACTTC CASSLARGGETQYF TRBJ2-5 TRBV7-2 . .
TGTGCCAGCAGTCCTCCGTGGGCGGGAGGGCCCGGGGAGCTGTTTTTT CASSPPWAGGPGELFF TRBJ2-2 TRBV2 TRBD2 .
TGTGCCAGCAGAAAAGGAGGCGGGGGTGGGGATCAGCCCCAGCATTTT CASRKGGGGGDQPQHF TRBJ1-5 TRBV6-6 . .
TGTGCCAGCAGTTTCTGGCCAAGCGGTGAGCAGTTCTTC CASSFWPSGEQFF TRBJ2-1 TRBV27 . .
TGTGCCAGCAGCTCCCTTTCGGCGGGAAGCACAGATACGCAGTATTTT CASSSLSAGSTDTQYF TRBJ2-3 TRBV7-9 . .
TGTGCCAGCAGCTTAGCCGGTGGGGCCAACGTGGGCGAGCAGTACTTC CASSLAGGANVGEQYF TRBJ2-7 TRBV7-9 . .
TGTGCCAGCAGTTTGAGGGGGTGGGATGTAGCAGATACGCAGTATTTT CASSLRGWDVADTQYF TRBJ2-3 TRBV6-5 . .
TGTGCCAGCAGCCCTAGCGGGAGGAGCACCGGGGAGCTGTTTTTT CASSPSGRSTGELFF TRBJ2-2 TRBV11-3 TRBD2 .
TGTGCCACAACCATTACAGGCTCTGGGGCCAACGTCCTGACTTTC CATTITGSGANVLTF TRBJ2-6 TRBV19 . .
TGTGCCAGCAGTCTCCTGACGGGACTGATGAACACTGAAGCTTTCTTT CASSLLTGLMNTEAFF TRBJ1-1 TRBV7-9 . .
TGTGCCAGCAGCCCCCTCTCCGGGGTGGAGACCCAGTACTTC CASSPLSGVETQYF TRBJ2-5 TRBV11-2 . .
TGTGCCAGCTCACTCACAGGGGAGACTGAAGCTTTCTTT CASSLTGETEAFF TRBJ1-1 TRBV18 TRBD1 few
TGCGCCAGCAGCCTCCGGGGACAGGATAATCAGCCCCAGCATTTT CASSLRGQDNQPQHF TRBJ1-5 TRBV4-1 TRBD1 .
TGTGCCAGTAGTATGGGGCAGGGAAGGAATCAGCCCCAGCATTTT CASSMGQGRNQPQHF TRBJ1-5 TRBV19 . .
TGTGCCAGCAGCTCGATACTCTTTGTCACCGGGGAGCTGTTTTTT CASSSILFVTGELFF TRBJ2-2 TRBV28 . .
TGCGCCAGCAGCCAGGGACAAGCCTACGAGCAGTACTTC CASSQGQAYEQYF TRBJ2-7 TRBV4-3 . .
TGTGCCAGCAGAGGGGGGGCAGGTTACAATGAGCAGTTCTTC CASRGGAGYNEQFF TRBJ2-1 TRBV28 . .
TGTGCCAGAAGCTCGGAGACAGGGGCGAACACTGAAGCTTTCTTT CARSSETGANTEAFF TRBJ1-1 TRBV5-3 TRBD1 .
TGTGCCAGTAACGGACTAGCGGGAGATACGCAGTATTTT CASNGLAGDTQYF TRBJ2-3 TRBV19 TRBD2 .
TGCGCCAGCAGCTTGGACGGGAGGGAGACCCAGTACTTC CASSLDGRETQYF TRBJ2-5 TRBV5-1 TRBD2 .
TGTGCCAGCAGCTTATCCCAAAACAATGAGCAGTTCTTC CASSLSQNNEQFF TRBJ2-1 TRBV11-3 . .
TGTGCCAGCAGCGACAAGCGGGAGGGGACCTACGAGCAGTACTTC CASSDKREGTYEQYF TRBJ2-7 TRBV7-9 TRBD2 .
TGTGCCAGCAGCGAGACAGGGATTACGAACACTGAAGCTTTCTTT CASSETGITNTEAFF TRBJ1-1 TRBV2 TRBD1 .